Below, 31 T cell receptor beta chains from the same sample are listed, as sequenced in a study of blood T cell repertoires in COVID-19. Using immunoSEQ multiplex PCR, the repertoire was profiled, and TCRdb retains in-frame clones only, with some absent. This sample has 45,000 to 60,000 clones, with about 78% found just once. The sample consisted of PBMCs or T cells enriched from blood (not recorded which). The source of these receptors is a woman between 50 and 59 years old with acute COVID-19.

The CDR3 bases are TGCGCCAGCAGCCGACAGGGAAGCAATCAGCCCCAGCATTTT. This encodes CASSRQGSNQPQHF. The chain recombines TRBV4-1 with TRBJ1-5, with TRBD1 matching 7 bases. V gave up 4 bases and J gave up 1 base; unmatched junction bases: 1. CDR3 length: 14 amino acids. Germline V gene lookup returns CDR1 MGHRA and CDR2 YSYEKL.

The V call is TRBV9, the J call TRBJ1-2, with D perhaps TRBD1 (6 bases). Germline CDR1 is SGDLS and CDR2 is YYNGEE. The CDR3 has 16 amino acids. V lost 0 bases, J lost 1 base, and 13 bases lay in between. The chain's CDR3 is CASSVVRGGVNYGYTF. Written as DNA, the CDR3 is TGTGCCAGCAGCGTAGTAAGAGGGGGTGTTAACTATGGCTACACCTTC.

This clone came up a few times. The DNA for the CDR3 is TGTGCCAGCTCTGAGGGATGGGACACTGAAGCTTTCTTT. Protein: CASSEGWDTEAFF. The chain carries TRBV18 and TRBJ1-1; D is unclear. V was pared by 6 bases and J by 3 bases, with 11 bases between. CDR1 is KGHSH, CDR2 LQKENI, per germline. This CDR3 has 13 residues.

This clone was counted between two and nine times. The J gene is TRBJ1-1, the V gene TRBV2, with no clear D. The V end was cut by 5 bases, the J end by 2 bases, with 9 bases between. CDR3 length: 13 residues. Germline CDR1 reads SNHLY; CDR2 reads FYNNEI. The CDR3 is CASSFRSNTEAFF. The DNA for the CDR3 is TGTGCCAGCAGTTTTCGGTCCAACACTGAAGCTTTCTTT.

The CDR3 nucleotides are TGTGCCAGTAGTAGGCAGGGGGTAGGGGATCAGCCCCAGCATTTT. Translated, it gives CASSRQGVGDQPQHF. The chain joins TRBV19 to TRBJ1-5, with 7 bases matching TRBD1. This CDR3 has 15 residues. From germline, CDR1 is LNHDA and CDR2 SQIVND (reference sequence). J gave up 5 bases and V 4 bases, and 8 bases lay outside the gene matches.

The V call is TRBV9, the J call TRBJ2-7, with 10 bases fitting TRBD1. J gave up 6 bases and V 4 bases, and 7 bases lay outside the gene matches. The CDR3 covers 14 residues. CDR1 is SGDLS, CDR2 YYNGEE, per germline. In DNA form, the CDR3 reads TGTGCCAGCAGCTCGACAGGGGGCGGTTTCGAGCAGTACTTC. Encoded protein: CASSSTGGGFEQYF.

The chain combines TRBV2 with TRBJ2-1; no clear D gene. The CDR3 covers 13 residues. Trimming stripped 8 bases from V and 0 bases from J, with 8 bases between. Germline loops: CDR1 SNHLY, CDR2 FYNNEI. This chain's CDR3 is CASSRSSYNEQFF. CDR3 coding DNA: TGTGCCAGCTCAAGGAGCTCCTACAATGAGCAGTTCTTC.

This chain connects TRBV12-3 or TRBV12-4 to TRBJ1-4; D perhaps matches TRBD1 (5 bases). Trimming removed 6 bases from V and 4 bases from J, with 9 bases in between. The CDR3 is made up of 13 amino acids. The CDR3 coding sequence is TGTGCCAGCAGGCCAGGGTTTAATGAAAAACTGTTTTTT. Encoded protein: CASRPGFNEKLFF.

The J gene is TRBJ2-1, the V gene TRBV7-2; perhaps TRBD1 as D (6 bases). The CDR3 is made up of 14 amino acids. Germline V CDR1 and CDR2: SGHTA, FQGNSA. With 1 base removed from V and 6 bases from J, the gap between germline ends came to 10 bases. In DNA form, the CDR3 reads TGTGCCAGCAGCTTAGACAGGGTTGCCAATGAGCAGTTCTTC. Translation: CASSLDRVANEQFF.

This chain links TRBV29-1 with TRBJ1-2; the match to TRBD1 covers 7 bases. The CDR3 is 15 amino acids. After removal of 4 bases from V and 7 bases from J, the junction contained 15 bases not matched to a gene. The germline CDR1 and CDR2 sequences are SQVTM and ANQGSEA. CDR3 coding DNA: TGCAGCGTTGGGAGGGGACTTAGGGGGCTGGGTGGCTACACCTTC. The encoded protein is CSVGRGLRGLGGYTF.

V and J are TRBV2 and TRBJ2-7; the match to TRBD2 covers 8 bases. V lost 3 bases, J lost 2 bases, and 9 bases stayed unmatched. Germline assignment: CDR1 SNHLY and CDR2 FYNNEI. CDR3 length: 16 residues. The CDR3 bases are TGTGCCAGCAGTGACGGACTAGCTGGTGTCACCTACGAGCAGTACTTC. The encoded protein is CASSDGLAGVTYEQYF. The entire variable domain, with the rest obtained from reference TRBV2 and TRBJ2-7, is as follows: EPEVTQTPSHQVTQMGQEVILRCVPISNHLYFYWYRQILGQKVEFLVSFYNNEISEKSEIFDDQFSVERPDGSNFTLKIRSTKLEDSAMYFCASSDGLAGVTYEQYFGPGTRLTVT.

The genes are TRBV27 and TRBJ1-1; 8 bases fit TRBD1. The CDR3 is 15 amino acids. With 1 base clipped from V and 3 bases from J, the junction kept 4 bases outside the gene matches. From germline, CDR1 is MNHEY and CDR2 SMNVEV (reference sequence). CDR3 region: CASSLFGTGDTEAFF. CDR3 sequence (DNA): TGTGCCAGCAGTTTATTCGGGACAGGAGACACTGAAGCTTTCTTT.

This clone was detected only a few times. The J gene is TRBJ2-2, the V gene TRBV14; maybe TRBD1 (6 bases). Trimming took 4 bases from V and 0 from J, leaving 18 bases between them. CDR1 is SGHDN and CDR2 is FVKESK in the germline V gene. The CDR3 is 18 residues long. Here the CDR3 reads CASSPDVGAYPNTGELFF. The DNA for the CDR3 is TGTGCCAGCAGCCCCGACGTGGGGGCTTATCCGAACACCGGGGAGCTGTTTTTT.

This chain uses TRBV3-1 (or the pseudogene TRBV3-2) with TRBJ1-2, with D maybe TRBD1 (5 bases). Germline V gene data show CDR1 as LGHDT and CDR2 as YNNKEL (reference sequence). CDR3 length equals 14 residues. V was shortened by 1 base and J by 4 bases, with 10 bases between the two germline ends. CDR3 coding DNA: TGTGCCAGCAGCCAAGGGACACCTTCCTATGGCTACACCTTC. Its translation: CASSQGTPSYGYTF.

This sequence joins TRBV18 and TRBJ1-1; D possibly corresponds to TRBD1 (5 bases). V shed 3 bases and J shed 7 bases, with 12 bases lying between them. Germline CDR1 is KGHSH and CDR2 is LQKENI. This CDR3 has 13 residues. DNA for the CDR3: TGTGCCAGCTCACCCCAGGTCGGGGGTGAAGCTTTCTTT. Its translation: CASSPQVGGEAFF.

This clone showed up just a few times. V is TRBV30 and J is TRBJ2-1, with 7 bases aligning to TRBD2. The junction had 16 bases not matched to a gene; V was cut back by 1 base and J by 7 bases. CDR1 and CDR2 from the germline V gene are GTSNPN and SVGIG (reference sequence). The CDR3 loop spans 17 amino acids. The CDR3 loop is CAWSGGLDRWGGNEQFF. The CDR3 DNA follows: TGTGCCTGGAGTGGCGGATTGGACCGCTGGGGAGGGAATGAGCAGTTCTTC.

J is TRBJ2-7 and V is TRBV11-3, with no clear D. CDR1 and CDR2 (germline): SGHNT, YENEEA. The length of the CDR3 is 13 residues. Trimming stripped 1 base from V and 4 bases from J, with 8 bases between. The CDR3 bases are TGTGCCAGCAGCTTAGGGGCTGAATACGAGCAGTACTTC. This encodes CASSLGAEYEQYF.

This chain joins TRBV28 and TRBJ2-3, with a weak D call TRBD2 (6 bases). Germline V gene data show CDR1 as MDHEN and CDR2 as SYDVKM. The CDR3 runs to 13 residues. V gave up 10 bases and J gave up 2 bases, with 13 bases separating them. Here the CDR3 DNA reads TGTGCCACGCGGGGTACTAACACAGATACGCAGTATTTT. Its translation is CATRGTNTDTQYF.

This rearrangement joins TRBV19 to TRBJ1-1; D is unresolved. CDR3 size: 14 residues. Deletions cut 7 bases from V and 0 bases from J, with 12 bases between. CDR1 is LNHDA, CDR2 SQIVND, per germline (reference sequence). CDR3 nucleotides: TGTGCCAGTACCCCAGGTACCCTGAACACTGAAGCTTTCTTT. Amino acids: CASTPGTLNTEAFF.

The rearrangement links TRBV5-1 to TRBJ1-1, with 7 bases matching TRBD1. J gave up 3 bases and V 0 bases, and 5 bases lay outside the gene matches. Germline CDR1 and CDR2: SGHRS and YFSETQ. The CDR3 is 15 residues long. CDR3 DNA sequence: TGCGCCAGCAGCTTGGGGCAGGGGGGCGACACTGAAGCTTTCTTT. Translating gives CASSLGQGGDTEAFF.

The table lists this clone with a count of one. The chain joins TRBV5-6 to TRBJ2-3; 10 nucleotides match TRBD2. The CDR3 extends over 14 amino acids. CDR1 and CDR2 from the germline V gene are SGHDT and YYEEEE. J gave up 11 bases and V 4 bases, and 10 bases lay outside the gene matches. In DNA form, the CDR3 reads TGTGCCAGCAGCCCCTTAGCGGGGGGTAAACGGCAGTATTTT. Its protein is CASSPLAGGKRQYF.

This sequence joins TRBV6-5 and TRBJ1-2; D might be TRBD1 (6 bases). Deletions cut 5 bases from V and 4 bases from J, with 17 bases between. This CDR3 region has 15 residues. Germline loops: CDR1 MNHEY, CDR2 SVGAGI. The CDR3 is CASSRLDSWSYGYTF. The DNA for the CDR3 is TGTGCCAGCAGTAGACTGGACAGCTGGAGCTATGGCTACACCTTC.

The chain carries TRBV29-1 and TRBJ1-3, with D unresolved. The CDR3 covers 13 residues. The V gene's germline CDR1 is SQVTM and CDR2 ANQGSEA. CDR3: CSAGGQAGNTIYF. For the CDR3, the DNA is TGCAGTGCCGGAGGTCAGGCTGGAAACACCATATATTTT. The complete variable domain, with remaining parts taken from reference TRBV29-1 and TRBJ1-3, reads SAVISQKPSRDICQRGTSLTIQCQVDSQVTMMFWYRQQPGQSLTLIATANQGSEATYESGFVIDKFPISRPNLTFSTLTVSNMSPEDSSIYLCSAGGQAGNTIYFGEGSWLTVV.

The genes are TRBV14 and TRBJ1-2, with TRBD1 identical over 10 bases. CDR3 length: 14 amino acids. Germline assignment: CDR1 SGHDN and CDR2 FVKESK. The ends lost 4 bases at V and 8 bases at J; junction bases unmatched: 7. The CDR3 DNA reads TGTGCCAGCAGCCCAAGGGACAGGGGAGGAGGCTACACCTTC. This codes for CASSPRDRGGGYTF.

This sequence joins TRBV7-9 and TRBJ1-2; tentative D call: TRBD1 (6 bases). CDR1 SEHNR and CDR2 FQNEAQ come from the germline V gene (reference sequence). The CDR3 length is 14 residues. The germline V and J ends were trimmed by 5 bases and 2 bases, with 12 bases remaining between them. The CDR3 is CASSKTGRNYGYTF. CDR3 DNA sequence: TGTGCCAGCAGCAAAACAGGGCGAAACTATGGCTACACCTTC. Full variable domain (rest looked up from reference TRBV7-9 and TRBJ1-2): DTGVSQNPRHKITKRGQNVTFRCDPISEHNRLYWYRQTLGQGPEFLTYFQNEAQLEKSRLLSDRFSAERPKGSFSTLEIQRTEQGDSAMYLCASSKTGRNYGYTFGSGTRLTVV.

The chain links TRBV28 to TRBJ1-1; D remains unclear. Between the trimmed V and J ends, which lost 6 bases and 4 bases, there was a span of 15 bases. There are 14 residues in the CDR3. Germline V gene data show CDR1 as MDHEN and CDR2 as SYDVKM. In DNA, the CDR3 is TGTGCCAGCAGCCCGCCGGGGTTCAGCACTGAAGCTTTCTTT. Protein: CASSPPGFSTEAFF.

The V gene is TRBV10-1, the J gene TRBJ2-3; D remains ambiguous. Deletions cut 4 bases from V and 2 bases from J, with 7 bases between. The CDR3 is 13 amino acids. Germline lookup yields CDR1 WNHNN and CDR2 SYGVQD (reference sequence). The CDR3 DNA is TGCGCCAGCAGTGGTACAAACACAGATACGCAGTATTTT. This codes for CASSGTNTDTQYF.

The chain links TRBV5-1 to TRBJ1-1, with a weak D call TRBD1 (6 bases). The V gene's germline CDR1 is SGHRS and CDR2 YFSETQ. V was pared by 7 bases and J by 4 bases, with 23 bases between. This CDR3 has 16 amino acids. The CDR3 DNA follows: TGCGCCAGCGAACAGGGTGCTGGTGCCATCACCACTGAAGCTTTCTTT. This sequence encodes CASEQGAGAITTEAFF.

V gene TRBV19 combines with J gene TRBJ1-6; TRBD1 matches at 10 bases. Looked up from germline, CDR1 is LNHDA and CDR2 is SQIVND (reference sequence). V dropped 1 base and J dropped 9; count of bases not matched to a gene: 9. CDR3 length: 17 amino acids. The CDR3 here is CASSIGGRRTGGSPLHF. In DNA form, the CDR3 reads TGTGCCAGTAGTATAGGGGGACGCAGGACAGGGGGTTCACCCCTCCACTTT.

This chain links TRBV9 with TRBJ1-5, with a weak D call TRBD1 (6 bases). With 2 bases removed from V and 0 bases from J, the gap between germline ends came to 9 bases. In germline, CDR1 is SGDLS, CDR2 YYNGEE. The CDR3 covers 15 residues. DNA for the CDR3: TGTGCCAGCAGCGTCGGGACAAGTAGCAATCAGCCCCAGCATTTT. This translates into CASSVGTSSNQPQHF.

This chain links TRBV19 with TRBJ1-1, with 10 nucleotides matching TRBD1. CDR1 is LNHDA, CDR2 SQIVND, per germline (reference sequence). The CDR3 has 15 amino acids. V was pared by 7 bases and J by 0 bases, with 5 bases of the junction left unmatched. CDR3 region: CASNRQGAVNTEAFF. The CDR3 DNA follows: TGTGCCAGTAACAGACAGGGGGCAGTGAACACTGAAGCTTTCTTT.